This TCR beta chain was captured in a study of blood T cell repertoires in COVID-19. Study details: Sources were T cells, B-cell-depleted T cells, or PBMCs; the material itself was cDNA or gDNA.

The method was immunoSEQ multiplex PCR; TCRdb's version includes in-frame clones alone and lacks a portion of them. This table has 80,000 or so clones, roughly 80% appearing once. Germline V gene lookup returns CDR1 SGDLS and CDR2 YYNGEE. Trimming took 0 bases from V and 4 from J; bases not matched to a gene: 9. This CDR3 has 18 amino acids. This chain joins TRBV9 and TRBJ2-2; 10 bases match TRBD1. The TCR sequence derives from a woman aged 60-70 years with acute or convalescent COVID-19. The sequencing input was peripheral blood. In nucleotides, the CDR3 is TGTGCCAGCAGCGTAGGGACAGGGGGACTAACCGGCACCGGGGAGCTGTTTTTT. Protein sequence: CASSVGTGGLTGTGELFF.